This T cell receptor (beta chain) was sequenced for a study of identical twins. The study's findings and limits: Twins showed weaker excess sharing in their beta out-of-frame sequences. In zero-insertion analyses, partial confounding could arise from invariant MAIT and iNKT cells.

One entry per CDR3 protein results from TCRdb running MiXCR on the 5' RACE reads. The data show around 250,000 distinct CDR3 sequences, approximately 7% seen once. This clonotype has a count of ten or more. No antigen is known for it. CDR1 and CDR2 from the germline V gene are LGHNA and YNFKEQ. The ends lost 2 bases at V and 4 bases at J; junction bases unmatched: 5. The CDR3 has 15 residues. Another study also made use of these data, one on yellow fever vaccine responses in identical twins.

The TCR comes from a woman aged 18-29 years in good health. The sample taken for sequencing was memory (CD45RO+) T cells sorted from blood. The V and J genes are TRBV4-2 and TRBJ2-3, with 8 bases fitting TRBD2. CDR3 in DNA: TGTGCCAGCAGCCAACCGGGACTAGGCGCAGATACGCAGTATTTT. Translation: CASSQPGLGADTQYF.